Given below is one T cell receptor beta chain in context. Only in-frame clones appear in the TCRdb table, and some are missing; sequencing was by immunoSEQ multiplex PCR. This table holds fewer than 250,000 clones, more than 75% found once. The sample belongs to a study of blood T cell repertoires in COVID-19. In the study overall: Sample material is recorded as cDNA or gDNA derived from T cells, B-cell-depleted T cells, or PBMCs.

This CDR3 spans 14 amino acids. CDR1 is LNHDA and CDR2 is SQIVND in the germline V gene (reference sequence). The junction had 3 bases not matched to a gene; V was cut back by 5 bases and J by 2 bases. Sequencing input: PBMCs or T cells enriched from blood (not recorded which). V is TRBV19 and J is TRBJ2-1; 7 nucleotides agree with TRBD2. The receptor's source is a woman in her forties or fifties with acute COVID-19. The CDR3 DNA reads TGTGCCAGTAGTTTTAGCGGGCCCTACAATGAGCAGTTCTTC. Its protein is CASSFSGPYNEQFF.